Following are 31 T cell receptor beta chains from one sample sequenced in a study of neurological immune-mediated disorders. TCRdb re-derived calls from the 5' RACE reads in MiXCR, one entry per CDR3 protein. The sample carries 55,000 to 80,000 distinct CDR3 sequences, more than 4% recorded once. The sequencing input was PBMCs. All receptors come from a woman aged 45-60 years with multiple sclerosis.

This clonotype showed up many times. The gene calls are TRBV15 and TRBJ2-7; D unresolved. The CDR3 is 12 amino acids. V lost 4 bases and J 4 bases, leaving 8 bases between the germline ends. The V gene's germline CDR1 is LNHNV and CDR2 YYDKDF (reference sequence). CDR3 protein: CATSIQPYEQYV. The CDR3 coding sequence is TGTGCCACCAGCATACAGCCTTACGAGCAGTACGTC.

This clonotype was observed many times. This chain's CDR3 is CSASQGLGVQPQHF. The DNA for the CDR3 is TGCAGTGCTAGTCAGGGGCTAGGTGTTCAGCCCCAGCATTTT. The rearrangement joins TRBV20-1 to TRBJ1-5, with D maybe TRBD1 (6 bases). The CDR3 runs to 14 residues. Looked up from germline, CDR1 is DFQATT and CDR2 is SNEGSKA (reference sequence). Trimming pared 3 bases from V and 6 bases from J, leaving 15 bases between.

This clonotype was recorded many times. The rearrangement links TRBV9 to TRBJ2-7; 9 nucleotides align to TRBD1. Germline V gene sequence: CDR1 SGDLS, CDR2 YYNGEE. V was pared by 3 bases and J by 6 bases, with 4 bases of the junction left unmatched. The CDR3 loop spans 13 amino acids. The CDR3 sequence is CASSAGGQGEQYF. Here the CDR3 DNA reads TGTGCCAGCAGCGCAGGGGGACAGGGCGAGCAGTACTTC.

This clonotype was found a few times. V usage is TRBV9 and J usage is TRBJ2-3; D remains ambiguous. CDR3 size: 15 residues. The germline V gene has CDR1 SGDLS and CDR2 YYNGEE. Trimming left V 0 bases short and J 4 bases short, with 12 bases between. The CDR3 spells CASSVGTPGSDTQYF. The CDR3 DNA follows: TGTGCCAGCAGCGTAGGTACACCCGGTTCAGATACGCAGTATTTT. Using reference TRBV9 and TRBJ2-3 for the parts outside the CDR3, the full variable domain is DSGVTQTPKHLITATGQRVTLRCSPRSGDLSVYWYQQSLDQGLQFLIQYYNGEERAKGNILERFSAQQFPDLHSELNLSSLELGDSALYFCASSVGTPGSDTQYFGPGTRLTVL.

The V call is TRBV12-3 or TRBV12-4, the J call TRBJ2-2; D call uncertain. The CDR3 length is 14 residues. V lost 4 bases and J lost 7, with 13 bases in between. The CDR3 coding sequence is TGTGCCAGCAGTTCTGGGAATTACGGCGGGGAGCTGTTTTTT. It yields the protein CASSSGNYGGELFF.

The CDR3 DNA follows: TGTGCCAGCAGTTCCTCGGGGGCAAATGAGCAGTTCTTC. It specifies CASSSSGANEQFF. This rearrangement joins TRBV6-5 to TRBJ2-1, with D perhaps assigned TRBD1 or TRBD2 (6 bases each). The germline CDR1 and CDR2 sequences are MNHEY and SVGAGI. The V end was cut by 4 bases, the J end by 7 bases, with 11 bases between. The CDR3 is 13 residues long.

V and J are TRBV20-1 and TRBJ1-2, with D possibly matching TRBD1 (5 bases). This CDR3 region has 13 residues. V dropped 0 bases and J dropped 1 base, with 6 bases sitting between them. Germline CDR1 is DFQATT and CDR2 is SNEGSKA (reference sequence). The CDR3 spells CSAREGGNYGYTF. CDR3 nucleotides: TGCAGTGCTAGAGAGGGGGGTAACTATGGCTACACCTTC.

This clonotype was recorded at least ten times. The chain is built from TRBV5-5 and TRBJ1-3; D uncertain. The germline gives CDR1 SGHKS, CDR2 YYEKEE (reference sequence). V was shortened by 0 bases and J by 0 bases, with 7 bases between the two germline ends. The CDR3 is 15 residues long. CDR3 in DNA: TGTGCCAGCAGCTTGGAGGGTCGCTCTGGAAACACCATATATTTT. It is translated as CASSLEGRSGNTIYF.

At least ten counts were recorded for this clonotype. The CDR3 loop is CASSSEGGSSYNEQFF. The CDR3 DNA reads TGCGCCAGCAGCTCGGAGGGGGGGAGCTCCTACAATGAGCAGTTCTTC. The gene calls are TRBV5-1 and TRBJ2-1; TRBD2 is a possible D gene (7 bases). V was cut by 3 bases and J by 0 bases, with 13 bases left in between. CDR1 is SGHRS and CDR2 is YFSETQ in the germline V gene. The CDR3 loop spans 16 amino acids.

In DNA form, the CDR3 reads TGTGCCAGCAGCTTATCAGGGGATAGGAACGAGCAGTACTTC. Its translation is CASSLSGDRNEQYF. The J gene is TRBJ2-7, the V gene TRBV7-2; D might be TRBD1 (6 bases). This CDR3 contains 14 residues. Per the germline V gene, CDR1 is SGHTA and CDR2 is FQGNSA. The ends were cut back, 2 bases at V and 5 bases at J, with 13 bases in the middle.

This clonotype has at least ten counts. The rearrangement links TRBV12-3 or TRBV12-4 to TRBJ1-6; 7 nucleotides align to TRBD1. V shed 2 bases and J 8 bases; nucleotides not matched to a gene: 15. CDR3 size: 18 residues. CDR3 sequence: CASSLFYRGGTFYSPLHF. The CDR3 DNA is TGTGCCAGCAGTTTATTTTACCGAGGGGGCACTTTTTATTCACCCCTCCACTTT.

This clonotype was seen many times. The chain has TRBV20-1 and TRBJ2-3; 11 bases align to TRBD2. Looked up from germline, CDR1 is DFQATT and CDR2 is SNEGSKA (reference sequence). CDR3 length: 14 residues. J lost 5 bases, V lost 5 bases, and 6 bases had no gene match. Here the CDR3 reads CSASETSGEDTQYF. The CDR3, as DNA: TGCAGTGCTTCCGAGACTAGCGGGGAAGATACGCAGTATTTT.

Many counts were recorded for this clonotype. One end of the junction varies from germline; a read error may be responsible. DNA of the CDR3: TGTGCCAGCAGTCCCTCCCCGGGACAGGACAATTCACCCCTCAACTTT. Its translation is CASSPSPGQDNSPLNF. The chain carries TRBV6-5 and TRBJ1-6; 8 bases agree with TRBD1. Per germline, CDR1 MNHEY and CDR2 SVGAGI. There are 16 residues in the CDR3.

This clonotype was counted many times. The chain couples TRBV12-3 or TRBV12-4 to TRBJ1-1, with D hard to call. The CDR3 is made up of 13 amino acids. Trimming took 3 bases from V and 2 from J, leaving 7 bases between them. This CDR3 is CASSLSRNTEAFF. The DNA for the CDR3 is TGTGCCAGCAGTTTGTCCAGAAACACTGAAGCTTTCTTT.

This clonotype was seen repeatedly, ten times or more. J is TRBJ2-2 and V is TRBV5-1; D remains ambiguous. The V gene's germline CDR1 is SGHRS and CDR2 YFSETQ. The CDR3 has 15 residues. The ends were cut back, 1 base at V and 4 bases at J, with 11 bases in the middle. CDR3 sequence: CASSLTPVGTGELFF. The CDR3 DNA sequence: TGCGCCAGCAGCTTGACGCCAGTTGGCACCGGGGAGCTGTTTTTT.

This clonotype has at least ten counts. The chain links TRBV20-1 to TRBJ1-1; D not certain. This CDR3 has 12 residues. Per the germline V gene, CDR1 is DFQATT and CDR2 is SNEGSKA (reference sequence). V shed 6 bases and J shed 1 base, with 9 bases lying between them. CDR3 amino acids: CSARKTNTEAFF. CDR3 bases: TGCAGTGCCAGGAAGACGAACACTGAAGCTTTCTTT.

In this sample, this clonotype turned up a few times. The CDR3 sequence is CASSFTENSPLHF. The CDR3 DNA reads as TGTGCCAGCAGCTTTACGGAGAATTCACCCCTCCACTTT. The chain carries TRBV7-2 and TRBJ1-6; D remains ambiguous. The germline gives CDR1 SGHTA, CDR2 FQGNSA. V dropped 3 bases and J dropped 7 bases, with 7 bases sitting between them. The CDR3 extends over 13 amino acids.

This clonotype was picked up many times. The chain uses TRBV4-3 and TRBJ2-5, with 8 nucleotides matching TRBD1. The CDR3 runs to 17 residues. Per the germline V gene, CDR1 is LGHNA and CDR2 is YSLEER. Trimming took 1 base from V and 5 from J; bases not matched to a gene: 12. CDR3 loop: CASSQVGTGVKGETQYF. CDR3 nucleotide sequence: TGCGCCAGCAGCCAAGTGGGGACAGGAGTCAAAGGGGAGACCCAGTACTTC.

This clonotype was observed many times. The chain couples TRBV20-1 to TRBJ2-1; 10 bases map to TRBD2. The J segment lost 7 bases and the V segment lost 5 bases, leaving 11 bases of the junction unmatched. Germline-derived CDR1 and CDR2 are DFQATT and SNEGSKA (reference sequence). The CDR3 is made up of 15 amino acids. The CDR3 bases are TGCAGTGCTCGAAATCCAGCGGGGGGGAGGAATGAGCAGTTCTTC. It codes for CSARNPAGGRNEQFF.

This clonotype was seen many times. The gene calls are TRBV20-1 and TRBJ1-1; unclear D gene. The V gene's germline CDR1 is DFQATT and CDR2 SNEGSKA (reference sequence). CDR3 length: 13 amino acids. Trimming cost V 0 bases and J 0 bases, with 5 bases left between them. CDR3 amino acids: CSARDRVNTEAFF. The CDR3 DNA is TGCAGTGCTAGAGATCGGGTGAACACTGAAGCTTTCTTT.

In its sample, this clonotype was seen many times. This rearrangement joins TRBV20-1 to TRBJ1-5; no definite D call. The germline CDR1 and CDR2 sequences are DFQATT and SNEGSKA (reference sequence). The V end lost 6 bases, the J end lost 2 bases, and 14 bases lay between the germline ends. The CDR3 runs 14 residues. Here the CDR3 DNA reads TGCAGTGCGCTAGGTGTGAGGGGCAATCAGCCCCAGCATTTT. Translation gives CSALGVRGNQPQHF.

This clonotype was found many times. This chain connects TRBV5-1 to TRBJ2-7; 9 bases line up with TRBD1. The V gene end was trimmed by 5 bases and the J gene end by 6 bases; junction bases not matched to a gene: 9. The CDR3 totals 14 residues. In germline, CDR1 is SGHRS, CDR2 YFSETQ. In DNA, the CDR3 is TGCGCCAGCAGTCCCGGGACAGGGACGGGCGAGCAGTACTTC. Translation gives CASSPGTGTGEQYF.

This clonotype appeared many times. The chain carries TRBV6-2 or TRBV6-3 and TRBJ2-4; 10 bases match TRBD2. Trimming took 6 bases from V and 7 from J; bases not matched to a gene: 12. This CDR3 contains 16 residues. Germline V CDR1 and CDR2: MNHEY, SVGEGT. The CDR3 nucleotides read TGTGCCAGCAGCTTGTTAGCGGGGGGAGTTGTGAACATTCAGTACTTC. As protein: CASSLLAGGVVNIQYF.

This clonotype showed up many times. The chain carries TRBV27 and TRBJ1-1; TRBD1 matches at 8 bases. The germline V gene encodes CDR1 MNHEY and CDR2 SMNVEV (reference sequence). This CDR3 contains 18 residues. The J segment lost 0 bases and the V segment lost 8 bases, leaving 17 bases of the junction unmatched. CDR3 bases: TGTGCCAGCGACGACTCGGACAGGGCGTTGTGGATGAACACTGAAGCTTTCTTT. It is translated as CASDDSDRALWMNTEAFF.

On this clonotype itself: Mismatch with germline at one junction end may stem from a read error. This CDR3 reads CASSFDRDNSPLNF. The CDR3 DNA sequence: TGTGCCAGCAGTTTTGACAGAGATAATTCACCCCTCAACTTT. The chain combines TRBV12-3 or TRBV12-4 with TRBJ1-6; possibly TRBD1 for D (5 bases). The CDR3 loop spans 14 amino acids.

The rearrangement joins TRBV7-6 to TRBJ2-3; 10 bases are a match to TRBD2. J was trimmed by 2 bases and V by 4 bases; bases with no gene match: 9. Germline V CDR1 and CDR2: SGHVS, FNYEAQ. This CDR3 comprises 17 residues. CDR3 DNA sequence: TGTGCCAGCAGCTCCCCTGAGCGGGGGGGATACACAGATACGCAGTATTTT. It codes for CASSSPERGGYTDTQYF.

This clonotype was detected ten times or more. The chain uses TRBV12-3 or TRBV12-4 and TRBJ2-3; D remains unclear. With 5 bases removed from V and 1 base from J, the gap between germline ends came to 7 bases. The CDR3 is 13 amino acids. This chain's CDR3 is CASSELRTDTQYF. The DNA for the CDR3 is TGTGCCAGCAGTGAGCTTCGCACAGATACGCAGTATTTT.

V usage is TRBV7-2 and J usage is TRBJ2-3, with a possible D match to TRBD2 (6 bases). The CDR3 runs to 14 residues. Germline-derived CDR1 and CDR2 are SGHTA and FQGNSA. The germline V and J ends were trimmed by 5 bases and 4 bases, with 13 bases remaining between them. CDR3 loop: CASSPGTSPDTQYF. The CDR3 DNA reads as TGTGCCAGCAGCCCAGGAACTAGCCCAGATACGCAGTATTTT.

This clonotype was observed a few times. V is TRBV9 and J is TRBJ2-1; D unresolved. The V gene lost 3 bases and the J gene lost 5 bases, with 9 bases spanning the gap. Germline CDR1 is SGDLS and CDR2 is YYNGEE. The CDR3 is made up of 13 amino acids. CDR3 sequence (DNA): TGTGCCAGCAGCGGTAGTTGGGACAATGAGCAGTTCTTC. This gives the protein CASSGSWDNEQFF.

This clonotype has a count of ten or more. J is TRBJ1-1 and V is TRBV6-5, with D perhaps TRBD1 (6 bases). The V end lost 5 bases, the J end lost 3 bases, and 7 bases lay between the germline ends. The CDR3 is 12 residues long. Germline lookup yields CDR1 MNHEY and CDR2 SVGAGI. The DNA for the CDR3 is TGTGCCAGCAGTCCAGGGGACACTGAAGCTTTCTTT. It yields the protein CASSPGDTEAFF.

This clonotype was recorded at least ten times. The chain employs TRBV29-1 and TRBJ1-1; D is uncertain. The CDR3 has 13 amino acids. Per the germline V gene, CDR1 is SQVTM and CDR2 is ANQGSEA. Trimming shortened V by 8 bases and J by 4 bases, and 17 bases separated the two germline ends. DNA for the CDR3: TGCAGCTCCCGCCACCTTGGGCCCACTGAAGCTTTCTTT. This sequence encodes CSSRHLGPTEAFF.